The present entry profiles one T cell receptor beta chain with its context. This entry is derived from a study of CD8 T cells in Susac syndrome. CDR1 is DFQATT and CDR2 is SNEGSKA in the germline V gene (reference sequence). V shed 4 bases and J 4 bases; nucleotides not matched to a gene: 13. The CDR3 length is 16 residues. An amount of RNA that ranged from roughly 0.45 to 1 ug was reverse transcribed with random hexamers. Via MiXCR, TCRdb re-called the immunoSEQ multiplex PCR reads, giving one row per CDR3 protein. This sample has some 130,000 distinct CDR3 sequences, with approximately 95% found just once.

The clonotype originates from a human donor with Susac syndrome. The sample consisted of CD8+ T cells from PBMCs. This rearrangement joins TRBV20-1 to TRBJ2-1, with 7 positions matching TRBD2. CDR3 nucleotide sequence: TGCAGTGCTATGGAGGCGGGTAGCGGGCCTTACAATGAGCAGTTCTTC. It translates to CSAMEAGSGPYNEQFF.